This TCR beta chain was recovered during a study of blood T cells in healthy people across ages (dated by TCRdb to about 2015). With regard to the full study: Template switching captured roughly one uniquely barcoded TCR beta cDNA molecule per two T cells in model experiments. Using deep sequencing normalized with unique cDNA molecular identifiers, the study measured how TCR beta repertoire diversity changes with age. Two additional independent replicas of 1 million unique cDNA reads from the same blood draw were analyzed for two donors (one aged 18 to 30 and one aged 80 or older). Donors were grouped into four age groups: young (average 16 years), middle-aged (less than 40), aged (around 56) and long-lived (just over 80). To avoid experimental bias, donors of different ages were distributed randomly across sequencing lanes. Results and caveats for the whole study, not just this receptor: As age increased, observed TCR beta diversity per million T cells dropped in a roughly linear way, and a significant reduction was already evident by age about 40. Estimates of total diversity from one million sequenced T cells were regarded as lower bounds and underestimates. Bulk unsorted PBMC profiling prevented conclusive comparison of naive and antigen-experienced compartments. Compared with the aged group, more naive CD4+ T cells, fewer expanded clones and increased TCR diversity were shown by the long-lived group, suggesting age selection. Donor CMV infection status was unknown, potentially confounding age-related changes in expanded clonotypes. Observed TCR beta diversity correlated strongly with the percentage of naive T cells measured by flow cytometry.

The library was built by means of 5' RACE. The run used an Illumina HiSeq 2500. A second PCR of roughly 7 to 11 cycles was performed with a sample-barcoded 5' primer and a J-beta primer mix. A template-switch 5' adaptor carrying 12 random nucleotides introduced a unique molecular identifier onto each TCR beta cDNA molecule. Each sample yielded at least 2.5 million CDR3-containing paired-end reads. First-strand cDNA was synthesized from all RNA with the Mint cDNA synthesis kit, primed by a TRBC-specific oligonucleotide. All cDNA was treated with uracil-DNA glycosylase and then went through a first 18-cycle PCR with the universal primers M1SS and BC2_uni_R. In the original analysis: Normalization of each sample was performed by random selection of 1 million high-quality reads, each carrying a distinct molecular identifier. Instead of being binned into consensus sequences, reads that shared molecular identifiers were thrown out. MiTCR, with a Q25 quality threshold and the strictest error-elimination algorithm, was used for CDR3 identification, clonotype clustering and error correction. A nonparametric unseen species model with Euler transformation was used to estimate lower-bound total TCR beta diversity. The public reads were reanalyzed by TCRdb: fastp trimming at Q25, MiXCR alignment, in-frame beta chains only. Rows merge per CDR3 protein into single entries with the most common DNA and genes. It is TCRdb's table, rather than the study itself, that gives the V and J calls and clone size. This sample comprises around 1.7 million distinct CDR3 sequences, 25% to 30% of them detected only once. Clones ranked in the top ten supply more than 6% of the sample.

The CDR3 holds 14 amino acids from the cysteine to the phenylalanine. The entry retains the CDR3 DNA only, 42 bases that are in frame from base 1. Cut back by 6 bases and 8 bases, the V and J ends lie 19 bases apart. CDR1 is given as MNHEY and CDR2 as SVGAGI, both from the germline V gene. This clonotype was picked up a small number of times. The antigen it binds to is not known. No base quality values were provided; no much bigger clone lies one nucleotide off. Donors were 39 systemically healthy Caucasian individuals from Russia aged roughly 6 to 90 years. Each donor gave roughly 9 milliliters of peripheral blood, drawn into EDTA-treated Vacutainer tubes. Ficoll-Paque density-gradient centrifugation was used to isolate PBMCs, with at least 6 million per sample. Total RNA, at least 5 micrograms per sample, was extracted from PBMCs with Trizol reagent. Naive CD45RAhigh/CD27high T cell percentages were measured by flow cytometry on a PBMC aliquot from every donor.

Source material: blood. The sequence was obtained from a woman aged 25 to 39 in good health. This sequence uses TRBV6-5 and TRBJ1-2; 5 matching bases give a weak D call of TRBD1. The DNA sequence is given as TGTGCCAGCAGCCTTCGGGACTCCGCCCGGGGCTACACCTTC. It translates as CASSLRDSARGYTF.